This TCR beta chain was captured by sequencing in a study of CD8 T cells in ankylosing spondylitis. Points from the study as a whole: There was reportedly significant enrichment of clones that were disease-linked in matched ankylosing spondylitis synovial fluid. Disease-linked clones were found to be CD8+ and relatively rare in peripheral blood. For ankylosing spondylitis blood, a TCR beta motif of 7 or 8 highly homologous variants appeared characteristic.

TCR beta libraries were made by quantitative 5'-RACE with molecular barcodes. Via MiXCR, TCRdb re-called the 5' RACE reads, giving one row per CDR3 protein. Among roughly 300,000 distinct CDR3 sequences listed, less than 10% were seen once. With 1 base removed from V and 5 bases from J, the gap between germline ends came to 12 bases. Looked up from germline, CDR1 is SEHNR and CDR2 is FQNEAQ (reference sequence). CDR3 length: 16 amino acids. This clonotype was counted ten times or more. Its matching antigen is unknown. Specimen: blood, either unsorted or a sorted T cell fraction (not recorded which). This chain uses TRBV7-9 with TRBJ1-6; D gene unclear. The TCR was taken from a male donor with ankylosing spondylitis. CDR3 protein: CASSLGDGIDNSPLHF. CDR3 coding DNA: TGTGCCAGCAGCTTAGGGGATGGGATTGATAATTCACCCCTCCACTTT.